Here is one T cell receptor beta chain with its context. Its antigen is not identified. The record originates from a study of T cells in Graves' hyperthyroidism and ophthalmopathy. Under 3 months was the duration of disease in ophthalmopathy patients, who also had a Clinical Activity Score of at least 3 and a NOSPECS grade of at least 4. The CDR3 loop spans 15 amino acids. Amplified regions were TCR beta CDR3 sequences from RNA transcripts. RT-PCR in the first round (using the HTBI primer set) targeted the TCR CDR3. TCRdb processed the multiplex PCR reads anew with MiXCR; each CDR3 protein has one entry. This table holds 400,000 to 600,000 distinct CDR3 sequences, roughly a sixth found once. Regarding the study as a whole: Ophthalmopathy, as predicted by the model, came a median roughly 6.5 months after the prediction.

The clonotype originates from a woman in her 30s with Graves' ophthalmopathy. This rearrangement joins TRBV3-2 to TRBJ2-7. TRBV3-2 is a pseudogene. The sequenced sample consisted of blood. The CDR3 region is CASSQVYGNSYEQYF. In nucleotides, the CDR3 is TGTGCCAGCAGCCAAGTTTACGGGAACTCCTACGAGCAGTACTTC.